The 24 T cell receptor beta chains below were found in one sample sequenced in a study of T cell repertoires in cytomegalovirus infection. Using its own MiXCR run on the reads, TCRdb lists one record per CDR3 protein. The sample has 200,000 or so distinct CDR3 sequences; 28% are singletons. Sequences were obtained from PBMCs. The receptors derive from a human donor in good health (CMV status not recorded). Some clones in this sample may be carry-over from other donors' samples.

This clonotype has more than one count but fewer than ten. The chain carries TRBV5-1 and TRBJ2-7, with D unresolved. Germline V CDR1 and CDR2: SGHRS, YFSETQ. The V end was cut by 2 bases, the J end by 0 bases, with 15 bases between. This CDR3 is 16 amino acids long. The CDR3, as DNA: TGCGCCAGCAGCTTATCGTTAGGAGATTTCTCCTACGAGCAGTACTTC. Its protein product is CASSLSLGDFSYEQYF.

The chain couples TRBV7-6 to TRBJ2-1, with 9 bases lining up with TRBD2. After removal of 1 base from V and 1 base from J, the junction contained 5 bases not matched to a gene. The CDR3 sequence is 17 residues long. Germline values: CDR1 SGHVS, CDR2 FNYEAQ. The CDR3 region is CASSLEAGGMSYNEQFF. The CDR3 nucleotides read TGTGCCAGCAGCTTAGAGGCGGGGGGGATGTCCTACAATGAGCAGTTCTTC.

This clonotype was observed a few times. This sequence joins TRBV11-2 and TRBJ2-1; no clear D. Per germline, CDR1 SGHAT and CDR2 FQNNGV. Trimming pared 0 bases from V and 7 bases from J, leaving 10 bases between. CDR3 length: 14 amino acids. CDR3 DNA: TGTGCCAGCAGCTTAGACAACGGGTCGAATGAGCAGTTCTTC. It translates to CASSLDNGSNEQFF.

This clonotype was counted a few times. This chain connects TRBV7-2 to TRBJ1-1; weak D call: TRBD1 (5 bases). With 5 bases removed from V and 3 bases from J, the gap between germline ends came to 19 bases. This CDR3 has 16 amino acids. CDR1 SGHTA and CDR2 FQGNSA come from the germline V gene. The CDR3 here is CASSQGAGFPYTEAFF. The DNA of the CDR3 is TGTGCCAGCAGCCAAGGGGCAGGGTTTCCATACACTGAAGCTTTCTTT. Complete variable domain (other parts from reference TRBV7-2 and TRBJ1-1): GAGVSQSPSNKVTEKGKDVELRCDPISGHTALYWYRQSLGQGLEFLIYFQGNSAPDKSGLPSDRFSAERTGGSVSTLTIQRTQQEDSAVYLCASSQGAGFPYTEAFFGQGTRLTVV.

The genes are TRBV11-2 and TRBJ1-3; D remains unclear. The CDR3 runs to 13 residues. The germline V and J ends were trimmed by 8 bases and 0 bases, with 8 bases remaining between them. Looked up from germline, CDR1 is SGHAT and CDR2 is FQNNGV. The CDR3 nucleotides are TGTGCCAGCTTACCGAACTCTGGAAACACCATATATTTT. It specifies CASLPNSGNTIYF.

The V and J genes are TRBV7-6 and TRBJ2-1; D not certain. V shed 1 base and J shed 7 bases, with 17 bases lying between them. This CDR3 region has 16 residues. The germline gives CDR1 SGHVS, CDR2 FNYEAQ. The CDR3 loop is CASSLGTELFRNEQFF. In DNA, the CDR3 is TGTGCCAGCAGCTTAGGAACGGAACTTTTCCGGAATGAGCAGTTCTTC.

This clonotype was seen a handful of times. The chain joins TRBV12-3 or TRBV12-4 to TRBJ2-7, with D perhaps TRBD1 or TRBD2 (5 bases each). This CDR3 comprises 12 residues. The V and J ends lost 6 bases and 6 bases respectively, with 12 bases between them. The CDR3: CASSRDLTEQYF. DNA of the CDR3: TGTGCCAGCAGCCGGGACCTCACCGAGCAGTACTTC.

This clonotype appeared a few times. The chain joins TRBV7-6 to TRBJ1-4, with D unresolved. This CDR3 spans 12 amino acids. CDR1 and CDR2 from the germline V gene are SGHVS and FNYEAQ. V lost 4 bases to trimming and J lost 13 bases, with 13 bases between them. The CDR3: CASSSRWDSLFF. The CDR3 coding sequence is TGTGCCAGCAGCTCACGGTGGGATTCACTGTTTTTT.

This clonotype was picked up many times. The chain recombines TRBV7-2 with TRBJ2-1; 9 bases align to TRBD1. V gave up 5 bases and J gave up 10 bases; unmatched junction bases: 9. This CDR3 is built from 14 residues. Per germline, CDR1 SGHTA and CDR2 FQGNSA. The CDR3 nucleotides read TGTGCCAGCAGCCCCCGGGACAGGGAGTGGGAGCAGTTCTTC. Encoded protein: CASSPRDREWEQFF.

Notes on this clonotype: A clone one base away is much larger, so this may be a read error. J is TRBJ2-2 and V is TRBV7-2, with 9 positions matching TRBD2. This CDR3 spans 15 amino acids. From germline, CDR1 is SGHTA and CDR2 FQGNSA. CDR3 in amino acids: CASSSAGGPTGVLFF. CDR3 nucleotide sequence: TGTGCCAGCAGCTCCGCGGGGGGGCCGACCGGGGTGCTGTTTTTT.

This clonotype was picked up many times. The rearrangement joins TRBV7-2 to TRBJ1-5, with unresolved D. The CDR3 is 17 residues long. The V gene's germline CDR1 is SGHTA and CDR2 FQGNSA. Trimming left V 1 base short and J 7 bases short, with 20 bases between. CDR3: CASSLVSPGSLGQPQHF. CDR3 nucleotides: TGTGCCAGCAGCTTAGTAAGCCCCGGCAGCCTGGGACAGCCCCAGCATTTT.

This clonotype showed up just a few times. V and J are TRBV7-2 and TRBJ1-2; 7 bases line up with TRBD1. The germline gives CDR1 SGHTA, CDR2 FQGNSA. With 5 bases clipped from V and 1 base from J, the junction kept 4 bases outside the gene matches. This CDR3 region has 14 residues. This chain's CDR3 is CASSRDRNNYGYTF. As DNA, the CDR3 is TGTGCCAGCAGCCGGGACAGAAATAACTATGGCTACACCTTC.

This clonotype has only a few counts. V is TRBV5-1 and J is TRBJ1-1; D is unclear. This CDR3 is 15 amino acids long. V was clipped by 4 bases and J by 5 bases, with 18 bases between them. CDR1 is SGHRS, CDR2 YFSETQ, per germline. The DNA of the CDR3 is TGCGCCAGCAGCACGGTCGGGATTAAGGAGACTGAAGCTTTCTTT. As protein: CASSTVGIKETEAFF.

This clonotype has a handful of counts. This chain links TRBV5-6 with TRBJ1-4; no definite D call. CDR1 and CDR2 from the germline V gene are SGHDT and YYEEEE. V was clipped by 4 bases and J by 0 bases, with 7 bases between them. The CDR3 loop spans 14 amino acids. In DNA, the CDR3 is TGTGCCAGCAGCCGGGTCTCAACTAATGAAAAACTGTTTTTT. This gives the protein CASSRVSTNEKLFF.

V is TRBV27 and J is TRBJ1-3; D is ambiguous. The CDR3 contains 12 residues. Germline values: CDR1 MNHEY, CDR2 SMNVEV (reference sequence). V was pared by 8 bases and J by 1 base, with 6 bases between. The CDR3: CASGESGNTIYF. The CDR3, as DNA: TGTGCCAGCGGGGAATCTGGAAACACCATATATTTT.

The chain carries TRBV6-2 or TRBV6-3 and TRBJ1-2; 7 nucleotides line up with TRBD1. The CDR3 loop spans 13 amino acids. From germline, CDR1 is MNHEY and CDR2 SVGEGT. V lost 8 bases to trimming and J lost 0 bases; unmatched junction nucleotides: 3. The CDR3 loop is CASGQEANYGYTF. Here the CDR3 DNA reads TGTGCCAGCGGACAGGAAGCTAACTATGGCTACACCTTC.

This clonotype was seen a handful of times. This chain connects TRBV10-2 to TRBJ2-1; TRBD2 matches at 14 bases. The ends lost 6 bases at V and 5 bases at J; junction bases unmatched: 3. The CDR3 is 15 residues long. Germline loops: CDR1 WSHSY, CDR2 SAAADI. The DNA of the CDR3 is TGCGCCAGCAGAGGGACTAGCGGGGGAGACAATGAGCAGTTCTTC. It yields the protein CASRGTSGGDNEQFF.

This chain joins TRBV12-3 or TRBV12-4 and TRBJ1-6, with 7 positions matching TRBD1. The length of the CDR3 is 15 residues. The junction had 12 bases not matched to a gene; V was cut back by 6 bases and J by 10 bases. DNA for the CDR3: TGTGCCAGCAGCATTCTTGGGACAGCCGGCTCACCCCTCCACTTT. Its translation is CASSILGTAGSPLHF.

The rearrangement links TRBV7-6 to TRBJ2-2; 8 positions agree with TRBD1. This CDR3 has 17 residues. Germline assignment: CDR1 SGHVS and CDR2 FNYEAQ. V dropped 4 bases and J dropped 4; count of bases not matched to a gene: 11. CDR3 loop: CASSSLDRGRPTGELFF. DNA of the CDR3: TGTGCCAGCAGCTCACTTGACAGGGGACGGCCCACCGGGGAGCTGTTTTTT.

V usage is TRBV7-2 and J usage is TRBJ1-1, with D possibly matching TRBD1 (6 bases). Trimming stripped 7 bases from V and 5 bases from J, with 14 bases between. This CDR3 region has 13 residues. Germline CDR1 SGHTA, CDR2 FQGNSA. CDR3: CASNRGRRTEAFF. CDR3 DNA: TGTGCCAGCAACCGGGGGCGCCGGACTGAAGCTTTCTTT.

This clonotype was counted only a few times. Here the CDR3 DNA reads TGCAGTGCGTACGACAGGGTGGGAGTTCAGTACTTC. It codes for CSAYDRVGVQYF. This chain joins TRBV20-1 and TRBJ2-4; 7 bases match TRBD1. Per the germline V gene, CDR1 is DFQATT and CDR2 is SNEGSKA (reference sequence). The CDR3 contains 12 residues. J was trimmed by 11 bases and V by 6 bases; bases with no gene match: 10.

This clonotype was observed a handful of times. CDR3 DNA: TGCAGCGTTGAAAAGGGGCCCGACGAGCAGTACTTC. Translating gives CSVEKGPDEQYF. This rearrangement joins TRBV29-1 to TRBJ2-7; D possibly corresponds to TRBD1 (5 bases). The ends were cut back, 2 bases at V and 5 bases at J, with 10 bases in the middle. The germline V gene has CDR1 SQVTM and CDR2 ANQGSEA. The length of the CDR3 is 12 residues.

This clonotype was seen a few times. The chain employs TRBV12-3 or TRBV12-4 and TRBJ2-2, with D perhaps TRBD1 (5 bases). The CDR3 consists of 14 residues. Between the trimmed V and J ends, which lost 7 bases and 3 bases, there was a span of 12 bases. Here the CDR3 DNA reads TGTGCCAGCACCTGGCTAGGGGACACCGGGGAGCTGTTTTTT. Residues: CASTWLGDTGELFF.

This chain connects TRBV5-1 to TRBJ2-2; D is ambiguous. This CDR3 contains 12 residues. V was shortened by 5 bases and J by 5 bases, with 7 bases between the two germline ends. Germline assignment: CDR1 SGHRS and CDR2 YFSETQ. This chain's CDR3 is CASSRTTGELFF. CDR3 in DNA: TGCGCCAGCAGTCGCACTACCGGGGAGCTGTTTTTT.